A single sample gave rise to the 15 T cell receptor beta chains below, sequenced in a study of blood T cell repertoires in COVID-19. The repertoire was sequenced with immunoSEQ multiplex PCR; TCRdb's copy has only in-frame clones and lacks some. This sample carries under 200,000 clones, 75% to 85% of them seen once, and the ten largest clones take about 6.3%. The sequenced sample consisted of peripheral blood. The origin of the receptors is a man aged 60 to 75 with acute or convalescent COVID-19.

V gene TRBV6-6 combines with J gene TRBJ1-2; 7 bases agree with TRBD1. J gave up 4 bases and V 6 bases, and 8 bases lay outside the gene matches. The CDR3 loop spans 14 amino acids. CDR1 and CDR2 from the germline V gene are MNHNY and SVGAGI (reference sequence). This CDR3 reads CASRGDSEGYGYTF. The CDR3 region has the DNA TGTGCCAGCAGGGGGGACAGTGAGGGCTATGGCTACACCTTC.

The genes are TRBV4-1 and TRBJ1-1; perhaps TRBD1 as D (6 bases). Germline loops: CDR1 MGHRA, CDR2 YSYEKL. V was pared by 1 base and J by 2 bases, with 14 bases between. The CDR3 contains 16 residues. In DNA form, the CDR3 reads TGCGCCAGCAGCCAAGGCCCCGGACAGAGAAACACTGAAGCTTTCTTT. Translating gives CASSQGPGQRNTEAFF.

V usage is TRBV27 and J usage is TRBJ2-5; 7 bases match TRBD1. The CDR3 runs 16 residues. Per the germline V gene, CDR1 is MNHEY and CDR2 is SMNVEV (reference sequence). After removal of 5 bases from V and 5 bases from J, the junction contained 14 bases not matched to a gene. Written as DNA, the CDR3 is TGTGCCAGCAGTACGAGGCTGACAGGGTACGGCGAGACCCAGTACTTC. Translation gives CASSTRLTGYGETQYF.

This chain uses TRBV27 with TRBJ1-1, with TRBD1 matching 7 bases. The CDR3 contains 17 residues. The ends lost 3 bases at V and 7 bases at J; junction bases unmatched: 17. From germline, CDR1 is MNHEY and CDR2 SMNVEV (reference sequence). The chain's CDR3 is CASSFLKNRQGRGEAFF. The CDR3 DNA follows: TGTGCCAGCAGTTTTCTGAAAAATAGACAGGGCCGGGGTGAAGCTTTCTTT.

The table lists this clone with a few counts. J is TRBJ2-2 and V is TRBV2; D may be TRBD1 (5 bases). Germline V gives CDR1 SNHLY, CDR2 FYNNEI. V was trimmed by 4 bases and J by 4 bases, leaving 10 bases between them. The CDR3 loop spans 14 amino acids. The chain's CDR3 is CASSVGRATGELFF. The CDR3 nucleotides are TGTGCCAGCAGTGTGGGCAGGGCCACCGGGGAGCTGTTTTTT.

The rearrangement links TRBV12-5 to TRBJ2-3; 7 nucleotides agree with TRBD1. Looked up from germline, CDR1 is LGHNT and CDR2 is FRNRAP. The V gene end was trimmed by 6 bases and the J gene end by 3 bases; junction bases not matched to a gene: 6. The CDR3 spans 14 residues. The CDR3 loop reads CASGSGTETDTQYF. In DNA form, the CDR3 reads TGTGCTAGTGGGTCCGGGACAGAGACAGATACGCAGTATTTT.

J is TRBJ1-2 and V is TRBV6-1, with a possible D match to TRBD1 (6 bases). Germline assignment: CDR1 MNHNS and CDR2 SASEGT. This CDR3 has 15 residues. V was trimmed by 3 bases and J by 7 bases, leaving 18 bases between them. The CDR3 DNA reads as TGTGCCAGCAGTGAGGAGCCCTACAGGGCTATTGGCTACACCTTC. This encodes CASSEEPYRAIGYTF.

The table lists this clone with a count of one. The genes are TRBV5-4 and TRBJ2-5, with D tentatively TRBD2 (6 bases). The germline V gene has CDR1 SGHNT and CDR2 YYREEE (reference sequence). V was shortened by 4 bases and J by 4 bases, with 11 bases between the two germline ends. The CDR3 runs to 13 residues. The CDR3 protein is CASSPRGGETQYF. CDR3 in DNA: TGTGCCAGCAGCCCCCGGGGAGGAGAGACCCAGTACTTC.

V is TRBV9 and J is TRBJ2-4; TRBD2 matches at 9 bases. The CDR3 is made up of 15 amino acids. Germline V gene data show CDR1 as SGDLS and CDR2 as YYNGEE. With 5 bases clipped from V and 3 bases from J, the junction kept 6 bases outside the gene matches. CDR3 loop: CASSASGIDKNIQYF. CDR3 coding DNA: TGTGCCAGCAGTGCTAGCGGGATTGACAAAAACATTCAGTACTTC.

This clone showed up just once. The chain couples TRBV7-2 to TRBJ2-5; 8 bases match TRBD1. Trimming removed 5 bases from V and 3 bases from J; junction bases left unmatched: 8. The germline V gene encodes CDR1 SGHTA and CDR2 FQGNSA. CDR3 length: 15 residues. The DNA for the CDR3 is TGTGCCAGCAGCAATTACCGACAGGGGAAAGAGACCCAGTACTTC. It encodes CASSNYRQGKETQYF. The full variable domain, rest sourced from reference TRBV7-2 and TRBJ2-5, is GAGVSQSPSNKVTEKGKDVELRCDPISGHTALYWYRQSLGQGLEFLIYFQGNSAPDKSGLPSDRFSAERTGGSVSTLTIQRTQQEDSAVYLCASSNYRQGKETQYFGPGTRLLVL.

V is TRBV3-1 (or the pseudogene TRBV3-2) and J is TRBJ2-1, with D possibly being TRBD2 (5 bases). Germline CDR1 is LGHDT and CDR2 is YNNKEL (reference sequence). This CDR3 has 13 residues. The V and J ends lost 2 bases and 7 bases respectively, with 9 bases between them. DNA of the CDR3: TGTGCCAGCAGCCAAAAGAGGGAGAATGAGCAGTTCTTC. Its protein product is CASSQKRENEQFF.

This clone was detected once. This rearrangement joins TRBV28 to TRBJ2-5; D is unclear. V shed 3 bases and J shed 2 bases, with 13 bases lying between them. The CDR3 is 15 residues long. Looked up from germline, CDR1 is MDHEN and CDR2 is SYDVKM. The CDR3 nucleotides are TGTGCCAGCAGTTTTCGACTTATGGGTCAAGAGACCCAGTACTTC. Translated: CASSFRLMGQETQYF.

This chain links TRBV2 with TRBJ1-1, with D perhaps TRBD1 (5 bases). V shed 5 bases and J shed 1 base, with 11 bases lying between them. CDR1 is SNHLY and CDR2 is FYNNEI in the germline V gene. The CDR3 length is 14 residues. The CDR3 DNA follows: TGTGCCAGCAGTACCGACAGTGGGAACACTGAAGCTTTCTTT. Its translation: CASSTDSGNTEAFF.

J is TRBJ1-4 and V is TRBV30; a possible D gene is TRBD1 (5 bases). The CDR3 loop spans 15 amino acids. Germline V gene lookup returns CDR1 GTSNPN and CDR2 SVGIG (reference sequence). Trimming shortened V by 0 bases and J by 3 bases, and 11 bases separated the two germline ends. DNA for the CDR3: TGTGCCTGGAGTGTACAGCGACAGCCTAATGAAAAACTGTTTTTT. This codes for CAWSVQRQPNEKLFF.

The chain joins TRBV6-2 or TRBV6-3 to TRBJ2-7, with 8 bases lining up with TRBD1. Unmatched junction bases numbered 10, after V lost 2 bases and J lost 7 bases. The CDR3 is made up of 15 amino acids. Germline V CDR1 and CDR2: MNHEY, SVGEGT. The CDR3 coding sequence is TGTGCCAGCAGTTACACCCGACAGGGGTCGTGGGAGCAGTACTTC. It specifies CASSYTRQGSWEQYF.